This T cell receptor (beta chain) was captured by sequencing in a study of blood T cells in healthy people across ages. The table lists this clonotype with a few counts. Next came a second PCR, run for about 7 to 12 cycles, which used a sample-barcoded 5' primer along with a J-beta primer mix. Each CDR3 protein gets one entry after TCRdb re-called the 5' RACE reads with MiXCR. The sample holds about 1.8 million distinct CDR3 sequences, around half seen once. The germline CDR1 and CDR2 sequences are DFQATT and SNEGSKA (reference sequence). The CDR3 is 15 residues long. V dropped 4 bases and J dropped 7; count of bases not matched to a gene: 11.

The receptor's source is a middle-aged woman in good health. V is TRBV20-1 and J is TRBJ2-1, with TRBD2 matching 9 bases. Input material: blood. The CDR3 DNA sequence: TGCAGTGCTAACCCCATGGCGGGGGGGCTTAATGAGCAGTTCTTC. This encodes CSANPMAGGLNEQFF.